This TCR beta chain was observed in a study of T cell responses to AZD1222 COVID-19 vaccine. Notes on this clone: The antigen is not known.

General observations from the study: Of spike-specific TCRs, nearly half reportedly target regions left unmutated in variants. Without day 14 samples, only post-peak T cell repertoires were studied.

Profiled with immunoSEQ multiplex PCR; TCRdb holds only in-frame clones, not every one. The table shows about 160,000 clones, with about 90% occurring only once. This sequence was found in an adult who received the AZD1222 COVID-19 vaccine. The source was peripheral blood, collected 28 days after the second AZD1222 dose.

The CDR3 is CAWSVGDSYEQYF. The CDR3 nucleotides read TGTGCCTGGAGTGTAGGGGATTCCTACGAGCAGTACTTC. The chain combines TRBV30 with TRBJ2-7; D perhaps matches TRBD1 (5 bases). With 0 bases removed from V and 1 base from J, the gap between germline ends came to 7 bases. The length of the CDR3 is 13 residues. CDR1 is GTSNPN, CDR2 SVGIG, per germline (reference sequence).